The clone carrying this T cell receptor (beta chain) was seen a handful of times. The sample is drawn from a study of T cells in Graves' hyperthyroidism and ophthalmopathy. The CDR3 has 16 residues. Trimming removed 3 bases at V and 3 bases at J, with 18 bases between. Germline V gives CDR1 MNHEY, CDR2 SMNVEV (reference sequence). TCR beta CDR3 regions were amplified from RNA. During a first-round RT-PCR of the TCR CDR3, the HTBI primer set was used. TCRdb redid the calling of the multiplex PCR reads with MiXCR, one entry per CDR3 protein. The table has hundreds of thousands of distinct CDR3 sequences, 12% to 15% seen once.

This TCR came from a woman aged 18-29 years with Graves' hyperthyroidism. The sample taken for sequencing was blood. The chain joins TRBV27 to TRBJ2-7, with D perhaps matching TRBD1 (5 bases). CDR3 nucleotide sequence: TGTGCCAGCAGTTTGGGATCAGGTGGGGCCGGCTACGAGCAGTACTTC. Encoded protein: CASSLGSGGAGYEQYF.